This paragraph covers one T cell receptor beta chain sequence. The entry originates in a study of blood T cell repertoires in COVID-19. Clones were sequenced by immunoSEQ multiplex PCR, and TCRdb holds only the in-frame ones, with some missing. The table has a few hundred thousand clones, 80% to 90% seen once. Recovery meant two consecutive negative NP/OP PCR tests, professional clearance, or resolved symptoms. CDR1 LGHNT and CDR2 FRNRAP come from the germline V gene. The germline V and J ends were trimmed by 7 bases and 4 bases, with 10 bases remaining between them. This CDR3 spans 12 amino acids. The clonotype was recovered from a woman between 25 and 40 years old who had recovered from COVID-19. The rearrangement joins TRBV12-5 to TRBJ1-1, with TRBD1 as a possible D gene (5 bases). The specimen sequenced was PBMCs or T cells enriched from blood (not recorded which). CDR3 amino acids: CASAQGLTEAFF. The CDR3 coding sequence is TGTGCTAGTGCCCAGGGCCTCACTGAAGCTTTCTTT. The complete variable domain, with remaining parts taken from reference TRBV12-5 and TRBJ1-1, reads DARVTQTPRHKVTEMGQEVTMRCQPILGHNTVFWYRQTMMQGLELLAYFRNRAPLDDSGMPKDRFSAEMPDATLATLKIQPSEPRDSAVYFCASAQGLTEAFFGQGTRLTVV.